The 2 T cell receptor beta chains below were found in one sample sequenced in a study of a mutant IDH1 vaccine in newly diagnosed glioma. Stated time point: week 23, last vaccination. Vaccinated patients received 300 ug of mutant IDH1 20-mer peptide per dose, with topical imiquimod. Generated by immunoSEQ multiplex PCR, the TCRdb table keeps only in-frame clones and is missing some. The profile shows about 43,000 clones, about 88% of them singletons. What these receptors recognize is not known. Specimen: PBMCs, collected from a glioma patient whose treatment included an IDH1 peptide vaccine. These receptor sequences come from a woman aged 18-30 years with glioma. Some clones in this sample may be carry-over from other donors' samples.

The chain is built from TRBV6-6 and TRBJ2-7; D is possibly TRBD2 (6 bases). Germline V gives CDR1 MNHNY, CDR2 SVGAGI (reference sequence). The length of the CDR3 is 14 residues. Trimming took off 8 bases at V and 6 bases at J, with 20 bases between the two ends. CDR3 residues: CASEVSGEVGEQYF. DNA of the CDR3: TGTGCCAGCGAAGTGTCGGGGGAGGTCGGCGAGCAGTACTTC.

The V gene is TRBV2, the J gene TRBJ1-5; D is uncertain. V gave up 8 bases and J gave up 7 bases, with 15 bases separating them. This CDR3 region has 13 residues. CDR1 is SNHLY and CDR2 is FYNNEI in the germline V gene. CDR3 sequence reads: CASFEGRGQPQHF. The CDR3 DNA follows: TGTGCCAGCTTTGAGGGTAGAGGGCAGCCCCAGCATTTT. The full variable domain, with the rest looked up from reference TRBV2 and TRBJ1-5, is EPEVTQTPSHQVTQMGQEVILRCVPISNHLYFYWYRQILGQKVEFLVSFYNNEISEKSEIFDDQFSVERPDGSNFTLKIRSTKLEDSAMYFCASFEGRGQPQHFGDGTRLSIL.